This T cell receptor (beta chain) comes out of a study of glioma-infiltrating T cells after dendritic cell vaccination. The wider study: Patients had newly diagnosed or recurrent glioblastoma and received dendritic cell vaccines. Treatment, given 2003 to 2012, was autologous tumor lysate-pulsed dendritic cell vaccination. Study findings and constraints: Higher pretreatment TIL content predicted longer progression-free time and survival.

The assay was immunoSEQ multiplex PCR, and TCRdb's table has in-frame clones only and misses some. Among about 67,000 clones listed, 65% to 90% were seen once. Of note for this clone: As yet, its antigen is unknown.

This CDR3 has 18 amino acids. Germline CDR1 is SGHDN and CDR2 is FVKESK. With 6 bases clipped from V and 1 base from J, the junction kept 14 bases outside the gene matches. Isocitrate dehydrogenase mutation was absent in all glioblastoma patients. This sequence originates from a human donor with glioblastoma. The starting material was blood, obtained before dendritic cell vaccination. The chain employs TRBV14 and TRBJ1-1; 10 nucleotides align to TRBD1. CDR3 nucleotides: TGTGCCAGCAGAGGGTTTTTCGGGGACAGGGGCCCGAACACTGAAGCTTTCTTT. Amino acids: CASRGFFGDRGPNTEAFF.